The rows below give T cell receptor beta chains drawn from one sample of a study of blood T cells in healthy people across ages. TCRdb reprocessed the 5' RACE reads with MiXCR, giving one entry per CDR3 protein. The sample carries some 1.5 million distinct CDR3 sequences, approximately 30% recorded once. Sequencing was performed on blood. These receptors were taken from a woman in her twenties or thirties in good health. Each CDR3 is given with its conserved first and last residue. D genes are given only for firm matches. Clone size is stated in some rows and not others, as once, few, many or a class when expanded.

v_call	j_call	d_call	clone_size	cdr3_nt	cdr3_aa
TRBV9	TRBJ2-7	NA	many	TGTGCCAGCAGCGTAGGGGGCGAGCAGTACTTC	CASSVGGEQYF
TRBV5-6	TRBJ2-5	TRBD2	NA	TGTGCCAGCAGCCCGAGCCGGGGGGTCTGGGAGACCCAGTACTTC	CASSPSRGVWETQYF
TRBV20-1	TRBJ2-5	TRBD1	many	TGCAGTGCTAGCGAGACAGGGGGCCAAGAGACCCAGTACTTC	CSASETGGQETQYF
TRBV9	TRBJ2-5	NA	few	TGTGCCAGCAGCGTAGAAGGGGACCAACGCCAAGAGACCCAGTACTTC	CASSVEGDQRQETQYF
TRBV20-1	TRBJ2-1	NA	NA	TGCAGTACTAGAGAATCGCGAGGCAGAAATGAGCAGTTCTTC	CSTRESRGRNEQFF
TRBV6-2/TRBV6-3	TRBJ2-1	NA	few	TGTGCCAGCACTCCTGGTGGTAACTCCTACAATGAGCAGTTCTTC	CASTPGGNSYNEQFF
TRBV18	TRBJ2-3	NA	NA	TGTGCCAGCTCACCACCTGATAACACAGATACGCAGTATTTT	CASSPPDNTDTQYF
TRBV3-1	TRBJ2-5	NA	few	TGTGCCAGCAGCCCCTTTCGGCGACAAGAGACCCAGTACTTC	CASSPFRRQETQYF
TRBV9	TRBJ1-1	NA	few	TGTGCCAGCAGCGTTCCTGAGACAGGCACTGAAGCTTTCTTT	CASSVPETGTEAFF
TRBV10-3	TRBJ2-3	NA	few	TGTGCCATCAGTGAAGGGGGATACGATACGCAGTATTTT	CAISEGGYDTQYF
TRBV9	TRBJ1-3	NA	once	TGTGCCAGCAGCGGCAACCCCTATGATGGAAACACCATATATTTT	CASSGNPYDGNTIYF
TRBV20-1	TRBJ2-3	NA	NA	TGCAGTGCTAGGGGGTTCAGTAGCACAGATACGCAGTATTTT	CSARGFSSTDTQYF
TRBV2	TRBJ2-5	NA	few	TGTGCCAGCAGTGTCCAACAGGGTCGAGAGACCCAGTACTTC	CASSVQQGRETQYF
TRBV29-1	TRBJ2-1	TRBD1	many	TGCAGCGTTCCGGGACAGGGGTACAATGAGCAGTTCTTC	CSVPGQGYNEQFF
TRBV7-9	TRBJ2-1	NA	few	TGTGCCAGCAGCTCCGGCAGGGTCTACAATGAGCAGTTCTTC	CASSSGRVYNEQFF
TRBV5-1	TRBJ1-2	TRBD1	few	TGCGCCAGCAGCTTGGAAGAGACAGGGGGCTTTGGCTACACCTTC	CASSLEETGGFGYTF
TRBV20-1	TRBJ2-7	TRBD1	NA	TGCAGTGCTAGCCCCGGGACAGCGACCTACGAGCAGTACTTC	CSASPGTATYEQYF
TRBV27	TRBJ2-6	NA	many	TGTGCCAGCAGCCGGGTAGCTGGGGCCAACGTCCTGACTTTC	CASSRVAGANVLTF
TRBV7-3	TRBJ2-1	NA	few	TGTGCCAGCAGCTCCGATGGGAGGGGGGGCAATGAGCAGTTCTTC	CASSSDGRGGNEQFF
TRBV29-1	TRBJ1-1	NA	NA	TGCAGCGCACACGCGGGGATTTACCCTGAAGCTTTCTTT	CSAHAGIYPEAFF
TRBV10-3	TRBJ1-2	NA	few	TGTGCCATTAGATCGAATAACTATGGCTACACCTTC	CAIRSNNYGYTF
TRBV12-3/TRBV12-4	TRBJ1-2	NA	NA	TGTGCCAGCGGTTTTAAGGTTCTCTATGGCTACACCTTC	CASGFKVLYGYTF
TRBV30	TRBJ2-1	NA	few	TGTGCCTGGAGCCGCTCCCCCTTGGCCAATGAGCAGTTCTTC	CAWSRSPLANEQFF
TRBV9	TRBJ1-2	NA	NA	TGTGCCAGCAGCGGGCTCAGGGAGGGCTATGGCTACACCTTC	CASSGLREGYGYTF
TRBV29-1	TRBJ2-3	TRBD1	NA	TGCAGCGGGTGGACAGGGGGCGGCACAGATACGCAGTATTTT	CSGWTGGGTDTQYF
TRBV12-3/TRBV12-4	TRBJ1-2	NA	once	TGTGCCAGCAGTTTAGGATGGGATGGCTACACCTTC	CASSLGWDGYTF
TRBV29-1	TRBJ2-5	NA	many	TGCAGCGTTGAGGTTGGGGAGACCCAGTACTTC	CSVEVGETQYF
TRBV7-2	TRBJ2-1	TRBD1	once	TGTGCCAGCAGAGCCTCCGGGACAGCTATTTACTCCTACAATGAGCAGTTCTTC	CASRASGTAIYSYNEQFF
TRBV5-5	TRBJ2-5	TRBD1	once	TGTGCCAGCAGCTTTCTTCACTCAGGGGGTTTCCGCAATGAGCAGTACTTC	CASSFLHSGGFRNEQYF
TRBV24-1	TRBJ2-1	NA	NA	TGTGCCACCAGTAATAAATCTTACAATGAGCAGTTCTTC	CATSNKSYNEQFF
TRBV11-2	TRBJ1-2	NA	NA	TGTGCCAGCAGCTTACGGGCAGGGCAGAAAGCTAACTATGGCTACACCTTC	CASSLRAGQKANYGYTF
TRBV18	TRBJ2-5	NA	many	TGTGCCAGCTCACCGGGACTTACCGGGACCCAGTACTTC	CASSPGLTGTQYF
TRBV12-5	TRBJ2-3	NA	NA	TGTGCTAGCGACAGAAGCACAGATACGCGGTATTTT	CASDRSTDTRYF
TRBV2	TRBJ2-1	NA	NA	TGTGCCAGCAGTGTTGTAGAAGGTACAAGGGGTGAGCAGTTCTTC	CASSVVEGTRGEQFF
TRBV27	TRBJ2-3	TRBD2	NA	TGTGCCAGCTGCCTTAGCGGGAACACAGATACGCAGTATTTT	CASCLSGNTDTQYF
TRBV27	TRBJ2-2	TRBD1	NA	TGTGCCAGCAGTTTTACGGGGTTAGGACAGGGATTCAGGGAGCTGTTTTTT	CASSFTGLGQGFRELFF
TRBV29-1	TRBJ1-3	NA	few	TGCAGCGTCGTCACAGGTTTCAACACCATATATTTT	CSVVTGFNTIYF
TRBV12-3/TRBV12-4	TRBJ2-1	NA	NA	TGTGCCAGCAGTTATGGGATGAGGGAGACCCAGTTATTC	CASSYGMRETQLF
TRBV29-1	TRBJ2-1	TRBD2	NA	TGCAGCGGGGGTAGCGGGAGGGAGACTTACAATGAGCAGTTCTTC	CSGGSGRETYNEQFF
TRBV5-1	TRBJ1-2	TRBD1	few	TGCGCCAGCAGCTCGCCCAGACAGGGAGGGCATGGCTACACCTTC	CASSSPRQGGHGYTF
TRBV10-3	TRBJ2-7	NA	many	TGTGCCATCAGTGAAGGCGGGAACGAGCAGTACTTC	CAISEGGNEQYF
TRBV6-2/TRBV6-3	TRBJ2-3	TRBD2	few	TGTGCCAGCACGGCGGGAGTTACGACAGATACGCAGTATTTT	CASTAGVTTDTQYF
TRBV6-5	TRBJ1-3	NA	few	TGTGCCAGCTCAGTCTCGCAGTCTGGAAACACCATATATTTT	CASSVSQSGNTIYF
TRBV25-1	TRBJ1-3	NA	NA	TGTGCCAGTGGACAATTCTCTGGAAACACCATATATTTT	CASGQFSGNTIYF
TRBV7-3	TRBJ2-5	TRBD1	few	TGTGCCAGCAGCCGGACAGGGTCCCCACAAGAGACCCAGTACTTC	CASSRTGSPQETQYF
TRBV5-1	TRBJ2-5	TRBD1	NA	TGCGCCAGCATGAGAGGGGGCGCGGTGGAGACCCAGTACTTC	CASMRGGAVETQYF
TRBV4-1	TRBJ1-5	NA	few	TGCGCCAGCAGCCAAAACAGGGATGGCAATCAGCCCCAGCATTTT	CASSQNRDGNQPQHF
TRBV7-9	TRBJ1-2	NA	few	TGTGCCAGCAGCTTATTACGTAATGGCTACACCTTC	CASSLLRNGYTF
TRBV7-2	TRBJ2-4	TRBD2	NA	TGTGCCAGCAGTTCTACTAGCGGGGGGGGAGGCATTCAGTACTTC	CASSSTSGGGGIQYF
TRBV5-1	TRBJ1-2	NA	NA	TGCGCCAGCAGCTTAAACTTGGGATGGAACTATGGCTACACCTTC	CASSLNLGWNYGYTF
TRBV3-1	TRBJ2-7	TRBD2	few	TGTGCCAGCAGCCTTCGGACTAGCGGGACAGGCGAGCAGTACTTC	CASSLRTSGTGEQYF
TRBV25-1	TRBJ1-2	TRBD1	NA	TGTGCCAGCAGTGGACAGGGGGAATCGGGTGGCTACACCTTC	CASSGQGESGGYTF